Shown below are 14 T cell receptor beta chains from a single sample sequenced in a study of blood T cells in healthy people across ages. Sample-barcoded 5' priming and a J-beta primer mix drove a second PCR of about 6 to 12 cycles. TCRdb analysed the 5' RACE reads with MiXCR anew, one entry per CDR3 protein. The table lists around 820,000 distinct CDR3 sequences, more than 20% of them singletons. The same sample was also studied in work on T cells of mothers and their children.

The source material was blood. The receptor source for this set is a boy aged 5-17 years in good health.

The rearrangement uses TRBV6-1 and TRBJ2-1; D not resolved. There are 13 residues in the CDR3. Germline V lookup: CDR1 MNHNS, CDR2 SASEGT. The V and J ends lost 5 bases and 6 bases respectively, with 11 bases between them. The CDR3 DNA sequence: TGTGCCAGCAGTCCCCTAGGTCCCAATGAGCAGTTCTTC. Translation: CASSPLGPNEQFF.

This clonotype was found a few times. This sequence joins TRBV29-1 and TRBJ2-3, with 8 bases aligning to TRBD2. CDR1 is SQVTM, CDR2 ANQGSEA, per germline. Germline trimming cut 5 bases from V and 2 bases from J; bases unmatched to any gene: 12. CDR3 length equals 16 residues. CDR3 residues: CSVSGRGAIDTDTQYF. DNA of the CDR3: TGCAGCGTTTCTGGGCGGGGGGCGATTGACACAGATACGCAGTATTTT.

The chain recombines TRBV28 with TRBJ2-5; TRBD2 matches at 8 bases. This CDR3 is 13 amino acids long. Per germline, CDR1 MDHEN and CDR2 SYDVKM. V lost 8 bases and J lost 2; bases outside the gene matches: 4. CDR3 in amino acids: CASGGGPQETQYF. The CDR3 DNA follows: TGTGCCAGCGGCGGGGGGCCTCAAGAGACCCAGTACTTC.

Turning to this clonotype: The final CDR3 position lacks the conserved phenylalanine or tryptophan, pointing to a likely read error. This chain links TRBV9 with TRBJ2-7; D may correspond to TRBD1 or TRBD2 (5 bases each). The CDR3 is 13 amino acids. With 4 bases removed from V and 3 bases from J, the gap between germline ends came to 11 bases. Germline V gives CDR1 SGDLS, CDR2 YYNGEE. The CDR3 nucleotides are TGTGCCAGCAGCCCGGGACCTGGCTACGAGCAGTACTCC. Protein product: CASSPGPGYEQYS.

The chain has TRBV28 and TRBJ1-2, with 10 bases that match TRBD1. Germline assignment: CDR1 MDHEN and CDR2 SYDVKM. Trimming removed 4 bases from V and 8 bases from J; junction bases left unmatched: 7. There are 14 residues in the CDR3. DNA for the CDR3: TGTGCCAGCAGTTCTGGGACAGGGGCGAGAGGCTACACCTTC. As protein: CASSSGTGARGYTF.

The V and J genes are TRBV3-1 and TRBJ2-4; no firm D call. Germline CDR1 LGHDT, CDR2 YNNKEL (reference sequence). V was cut by 0 bases and J by 0 bases, with 12 bases left in between. The CDR3 extends over 17 amino acids. In DNA form, the CDR3 reads TGTGCCAGCAGCCAAGAACTCGCGTCCTTAGCCAAAAACATTCAGTACTTC. Translation gives CASSQELASLAKNIQYF.

The J gene is TRBJ2-3, the V gene TRBV20-1; D not certain. The CDR3 has 11 amino acids. Germline CDR1 is DFQATT and CDR2 is SNEGSKA (reference sequence). V lost 5 bases and J 6 bases, leaving 9 bases between the germline ends. The CDR3 DNA is TGCAGTGCTCATCTAATGGATACGCAGTATTTT. This translates into CSAHLMDTQYF.

The genes are TRBV6-2 or TRBV6-3 and TRBJ2-1; TRBD2 matches 7 bases. J was trimmed by 8 bases and V by 6 bases; bases with no gene match: 13. Germline lookup yields CDR1 MNHEY and CDR2 SVGEGT. The CDR3 is made up of 15 amino acids. The CDR3 DNA is TGTGCCAGCAGAATCGATAGCGGGCCGGCCGATGAGCAGTTCTTC. It is translated as CASRIDSGPADEQFF.

The chain has TRBV5-1 and TRBJ1-1, with no clear D. Germline V gene sequence: CDR1 SGHRS, CDR2 YFSETQ. The V and J ends lost 5 bases and 7 bases respectively, with 12 bases between them. This CDR3 has 12 residues. DNA for the CDR3: TGCGCCAGCAGTTTCTTGTTTAATGAAGCTTTCTTT. As protein: CASSFLFNEAFF.

This clonotype was counted between two and nine times. The V call is TRBV5-1, the J call TRBJ2-3; 11 nucleotides agree with TRBD2. J lost 0 bases, V lost 0 bases, and 6 bases had no gene match. Germline loops: CDR1 SGHRS, CDR2 YFSETQ. CDR3 size: 18 residues. CDR3 nucleotide sequence: TGCGCCAGCAGCTTGGATAGTCGACTAGCGGGGAGCACAGATACGCAGTATTTT. As protein: CASSLDSRLAGSTDTQYF.

J is TRBJ2-5 and V is TRBV6-1; D call uncertain. TRBJ2-7 explains the end of the DNA better; the J call may be wrong. The germline V gene encodes CDR1 MNHNS and CDR2 SASEGT. The CDR3 consists of 14 residues. CDR3 in DNA: TGTGCCAGCAGTGAACTACGCCAGTCCTACGAGCAGTACTTC. It yields the protein CASSELRQSYEQYF.

The chain is built from TRBV6-6 and TRBJ1-1; D gene ambiguous. V lost 2 bases and J 3 bases, leaving 7 bases between the germline ends. Per germline, CDR1 MNHNY and CDR2 SVGAGI (reference sequence). The CDR3 runs to 13 residues. This chain's CDR3 is CASSYAADTEAFF. The CDR3 DNA sequence: TGTGCCAGCAGTTACGCAGCGGACACTGAAGCTTTCTTT.

This clonotype has more than one count but fewer than ten. The chain combines TRBV2 with TRBJ1-4; D not certain. V dropped 7 bases and J dropped 8 bases, with 11 bases sitting between them. The length of the CDR3 is 12 residues. Germline CDR1 is SNHLY and CDR2 is FYNNEI. The CDR3: CASNPLGEKLFF. The CDR3 bases are TGTGCCAGCAACCCCCTAGGGGAAAAACTGTTTTTT.

This clonotype was recorded a few times. The chain joins TRBV4-3 to TRBJ1-4; perhaps TRBD1 as D (6 bases). The CDR3 runs to 14 residues. Looked up from germline, CDR1 is LGHNA and CDR2 is YSLEER. Trimming took off 2 bases at V and 8 bases at J, with 12 bases between the two ends. The CDR3 nucleotides are TGCGCCAGCAGCCAACTCACAGGGAAAGAAAAACTGTTTTTT. Its translation: CASSQLTGKEKLFF.